This T cell receptor beta chain was retrieved from a study of blood T cell repertoires in COVID-19. Study-wide context: Sample material is recorded as cDNA or gDNA derived from T cells, B-cell-depleted T cells, or PBMCs.

Sequencing used immunoSEQ multiplex PCR; TCRdb keeps in-frame clones, though not all of them. The repertoire consists of tens of thousands of clones, with more than 80% occurring once and the leading ten covering approximately 11%. There are a few counts of this clone. With 2 bases removed from V and 7 bases from J, the gap between germline ends came to 9 bases. CDR3 length equals 12 residues. The germline V gene encodes CDR1 SGHNT and CDR2 YYREEE (reference sequence). Sequencing input: peripheral blood. The receptor was isolated from a man in his 60s in a cohort sampled during active COVID-19. The chain links TRBV5-4 to TRBJ2-5; possible D gene TRBD2, 6 bases. In DNA form, the CDR3 reads TGTGCCAGCAGCTTTGGGGGACTGACCCAGTACTTC. It is translated as CASSFGGLTQYF.